This T cell receptor beta chain is drawn from a study of molecular identifiers for immune sequencing clone quantification. This clonotype was observed a handful of times. A CD8+CD4-CCR7+CD45RA+ gate was used to sort naive CD8 T cells. Libraries of bulk TCR were made by previously described methods (with listed TCR primers). TCRdb redid the calling of the PCR reads with MiXCR, one entry per CDR3 protein. The sample has under 600,000 distinct CDR3 sequences, 20% to 25% seen once. With 5 bases clipped from V and 3 bases from J, the junction kept 3 bases outside the gene matches. The CDR3 totals 13 residues. Germline V gene data show CDR1 as SGHTA and CDR2 as FQGTGA.

The specimen was naive CD8+ T cells from blood, with Jurkat cell RNA spiked in. The sample's subset: FACS-sorted CD8+CD4-CCR7+CD45RA+ naive T cells. The V call is TRBV7-3, the J call TRBJ1-1, with 7 bases identical to TRBD1. The clonotype comes from a human donor in good health. Some libraries in this study had Jurkat cell RNA spiked in. The CDR3 spells CASSTGQHTEAFF. In DNA form, the CDR3 reads TGTGCCAGCAGCACGGGACAGCACACTGAAGCTTTCTTT.